A single sample is the source of the 11 T cell receptor beta chains below, sequenced in a study of CD8 T cells in Susac syndrome. Random hexamers were used to reverse transcribe roughly 0.45 to 1 ug of RNA. TCRdb passed the immunoSEQ multiplex PCR reads through MiXCR, listing each CDR3 protein once. The sample yields around 130,000 distinct CDR3 sequences, approximately 89% seen once. Sequencing was done on a sample of CD8+ T cells from PBMCs. These receptors originate from a human donor with multiple sclerosis.

The chain has TRBV14 and TRBJ1-1; D unclear. The CDR3 runs 13 residues. Germline values: CDR1 SGHDN, CDR2 FVKESK. V lost 1 base, J lost 5 bases, and 8 bases lay in between. The CDR3 bases are TGTGCCAGCAGCCAAGGGAGGGTTACTGAAGCTTTCTTT. It is translated as CASSQGRVTEAFF.

The rearrangement links TRBV4-1 to TRBJ1-5; no definite D call. Per the germline V gene, CDR1 is MGHRA and CDR2 is YSYEKL. The CDR3 totals 17 residues. The V end was cut by 4 bases, the J end by 4 bases, with 20 bases between. CDR3 amino acids: CASSPEGASPINQPQHF. The CDR3 DNA follows: TGCGCCAGCAGCCCGGAGGGAGCCAGCCCGATTAATCAGCCCCAGCATTTT.

This chain uses TRBV6-5 with TRBJ1-3; a possible D gene is TRBD1 (5 bases). The V gene's germline CDR1 is MNHEY and CDR2 SVGAGI. This CDR3 is built from 15 residues. With 4 bases removed from V and 1 base from J, the gap between germline ends came to 11 bases. In nucleotides, the CDR3 is TGTGCCAGCAGTTTTGACAGACCTTCTGGAAACACCATATATTTT. Translated, it gives CASSFDRPSGNTIYF.

The rearrangement uses TRBV6-5 and TRBJ2-2; D gene ambiguous. Trimming took 2 bases from V and 6 from J, leaving 10 bases between them. The germline V gene encodes CDR1 MNHEY and CDR2 SVGAGI. This CDR3 has 14 amino acids. CDR3 nucleotide sequence: TGTGCCAGCAGTTACGATCGGGCGGCCGGGGAGCTGTTTTTT. Its protein is CASSYDRAAGELFF.

The V and J genes are TRBV7-9 and TRBJ2-7, with D perhaps assigned TRBD1 or TRBD2 (5 bases each). V gave up 4 bases and J gave up 1 base, with 11 bases separating them. The V gene's germline CDR1 is SEHNR and CDR2 FQNEAQ (reference sequence). This CDR3 region has 14 residues. The DNA for the CDR3 is TGTGCCAGCAGCTGGGGTGGGGGTTCCTACGAGCAGTACTTC. The encoded protein is CASSWGGGSYEQYF.

The V call is TRBV2, the J call TRBJ2-7; D is perhaps TRBD1 (5 bases). CDR3 length equals 12 residues. The germline V gene has CDR1 SNHLY and CDR2 FYNNEI. Trimming removed 8 bases at V and 0 bases at J, with 8 bases between. The CDR3 coding sequence is TGTGCCAGCTTGGGGCGCTCCTACGAGCAGTACTTC. As protein: CASLGRSYEQYF. The variable domain in full, completed from reference TRBV2 and TRBJ2-7, reads EPEVTQTPSHQVTQMGQEVILRCVPISNHLYFYWYRQILGQKVEFLVSFYNNEISEKSEIFDDQFSVERPDGSNFTLKIRSTKLEDSAMYFCASLGRSYEQYFGPGTRLTVT.

The V call is TRBV6-5, the J call TRBJ2-1; 9 bases line up with TRBD1. The germline CDR1 and CDR2 sequences are MNHEY and SVGAGI. V was pared by 4 bases and J by 0 bases, with 4 bases of the junction left unmatched. This CDR3 spans 16 amino acids. CDR3 sequence: CASSSEGQGSYNEQFF. In nucleotides, the CDR3 is TGTGCCAGCAGTTCCGAGGGACAGGGCTCCTACAATGAGCAGTTCTTC.

This chain uses TRBV6-5 with TRBJ2-1, with 9 nucleotides matching TRBD2. This CDR3 comprises 15 residues. Germline lookup yields CDR1 MNHEY and CDR2 SVGAGI. J was trimmed by 2 bases and V by 5 bases; bases with no gene match: 4. This chain's CDR3 is CASSVSGSAYNEQFF. The CDR3 region has the DNA TGTGCCAGCAGTGTTAGCGGGAGCGCCTACAATGAGCAGTTCTTC.

The chain links TRBV15 to TRBJ2-6, with TRBD1 matching over 7 bases. The CDR3 totals 16 residues. The junction had 8 bases not matched to a gene; V was cut back by 7 bases and J by 2 bases. CDR1 is LNHNV and CDR2 is YYDKDF in the germline V gene (reference sequence). CDR3 nucleotides: TGTGCCACCACCCCCAGACAGGGTACTGGGGCCAACGTCCTGACTTTC. Translation gives CATTPRQGTGANVLTF.

This clonotype was seen just once. The rearrangement links TRBV29-1 to TRBJ1-1; D unresolved. With 7 bases removed from V and 11 bases from J, the gap between germline ends came to 11 bases. Looked up from germline, CDR1 is SQVTM and CDR2 is ANQGSEA. This CDR3 is 9 amino acids long. CDR3 DNA sequence: TGCAGCGCTTCCAACGTGGCTTTCTTT. Its translation is CSASNVAFF.

The rearrangement links TRBV4-2 to TRBJ2-7, with D perhaps matching TRBD2 (6 bases). Germline V gene sequence: CDR1 LGHNA, CDR2 YNFKEQ. The CDR3 length is 13 residues. The germline V and J ends were trimmed by 5 bases and 6 bases, with 14 bases remaining between them. The CDR3 coding sequence is TGTGCCAGCAGCTCACGAGGAGGGCCCGAGCAGTACTTC. Amino acids: CASSSRGGPEQYF.